These 5 T cell receptor beta chains came from one sample sequenced in a study of blood T cell repertoires in COVID-19. The protocol was immunoSEQ multiplex PCR, while the TCRdb copy is restricted to in-frame clones and leaves out a portion. The profile shows around 260,000 clones, about 89% of them singletons. Sequenced: peripheral blood. These TCRs come from a man aged 35 to 55 who had recovered from COVID-19.

The genes are TRBV7-8 and TRBJ2-5; D may be TRBD2 (6 bases). CDR3 length: 15 residues. Trimming pared 1 base from V and 4 bases from J, leaving 13 bases between. Germline-derived CDR1 and CDR2 are SGHVS and FQNEAQ. The DNA of the CDR3 is TGTGCCAGCAGCTTAGGGCCGGGAGTGGGAGAGACCCAGTACTTC. Amino acids: CASSLGPGVGETQYF.

The chain employs TRBV29-1 and TRBJ2-1; 11 bases are shared with TRBD2. The CDR3 covers 13 residues. V gave up 6 bases and J gave up 9 bases; unmatched junction bases: 7. Germline-derived CDR1 and CDR2 are SQVTM and ANQGSEA. The CDR3 loop is CSVQLAGAVEQFF. In DNA form, the CDR3 reads TGCAGCGTCCAACTAGCGGGGGCAGTTGAGCAGTTCTTC.

The J gene is TRBJ2-5, the V gene TRBV19; the match to TRBD2 covers 8 bases. V was clipped by 5 bases and J by 5 bases; unmatched bases: 4. CDR1 is LNHDA, CDR2 SQIVND, per germline (reference sequence). The CDR3 spans 13 residues. The CDR3 DNA follows: TGTGCCAGTAGTTCGTTAGCGGGGGAGACCCAGTACTTC. It yields the protein CASSSLAGETQYF.

The V call is TRBV9, the J call TRBJ1-2; 7 bases match TRBD1. The ends lost 1 base at V and 2 bases at J; junction bases unmatched: 2. Germline V gives CDR1 SGDLS, CDR2 YYNGEE. This CDR3 spans 14 amino acids. The CDR3, as DNA: TGTGCCAGCAGCGTACCAGGGGGAAACTATGGCTACACCTTC. It is translated as CASSVPGGNYGYTF.

The rearrangement joins TRBV4-2 to TRBJ1-1, with D unclear. This CDR3 comprises 12 residues. Looked up from germline, CDR1 is LGHNA and CDR2 is YNFKEQ. V was trimmed by 4 bases and J by 8 bases, leaving 11 bases between them. CDR3 sequence: CASSPFGREAFF. DNA of the CDR3: TGTGCCAGCAGCCCCTTTGGCAGGGAAGCTTTCTTT.